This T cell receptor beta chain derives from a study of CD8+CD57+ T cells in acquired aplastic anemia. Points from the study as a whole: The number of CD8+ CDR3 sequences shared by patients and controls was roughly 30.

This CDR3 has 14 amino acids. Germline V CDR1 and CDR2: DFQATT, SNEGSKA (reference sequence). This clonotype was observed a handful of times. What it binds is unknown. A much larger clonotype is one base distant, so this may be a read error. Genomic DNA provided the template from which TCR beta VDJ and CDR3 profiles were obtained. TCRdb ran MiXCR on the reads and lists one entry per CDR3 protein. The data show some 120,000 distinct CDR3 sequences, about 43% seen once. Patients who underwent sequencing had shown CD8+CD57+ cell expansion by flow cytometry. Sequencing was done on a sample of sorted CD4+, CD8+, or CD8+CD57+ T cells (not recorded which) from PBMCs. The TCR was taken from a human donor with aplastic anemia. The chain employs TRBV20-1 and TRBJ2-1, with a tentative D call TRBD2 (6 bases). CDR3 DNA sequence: TGCAGTGCTCCGACTAGTCTCTCCTGCAATGAGCAGTTCTTC. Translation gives CSAPTSLSCNEQFF.